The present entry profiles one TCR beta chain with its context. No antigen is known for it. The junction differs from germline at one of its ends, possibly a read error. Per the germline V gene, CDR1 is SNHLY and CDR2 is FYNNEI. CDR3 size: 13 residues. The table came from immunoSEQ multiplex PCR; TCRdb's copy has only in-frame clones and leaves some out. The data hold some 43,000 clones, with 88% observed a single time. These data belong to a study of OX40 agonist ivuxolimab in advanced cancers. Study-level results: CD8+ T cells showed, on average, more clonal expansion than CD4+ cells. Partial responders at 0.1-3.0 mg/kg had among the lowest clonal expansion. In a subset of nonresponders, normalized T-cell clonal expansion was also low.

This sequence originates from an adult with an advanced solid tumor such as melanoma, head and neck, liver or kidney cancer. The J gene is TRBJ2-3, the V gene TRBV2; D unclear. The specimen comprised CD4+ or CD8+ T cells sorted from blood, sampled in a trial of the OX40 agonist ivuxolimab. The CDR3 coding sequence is TGTGCCAGCAGTGAAGAGAGCACGGATACGCAGTATTTT. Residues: CASSEESTDTQYF. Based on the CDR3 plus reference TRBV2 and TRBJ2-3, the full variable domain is EPEVTQTPSHQVTQMGQEVILRCVPISNHLYFYWYRQILGQKVEFLVSFYNNEISEKSEIFDDQFSVERPDGSNFTLKIRSTKLEDSAMYFCASSEESTDTQYFGPGTRLTVL.